These 23 T cell receptor beta chains were all obtained from the same sample, sequenced in a study of blood T cell repertoires in COVID-19. The table came from immunoSEQ multiplex PCR; TCRdb's copy has only in-frame clones and leaves some out. The sample has 73,000 or so clones, roughly 89% seen once; the top ten hold roughly 8.7%. The sample was peripheral blood. Receptors originate from a man aged 25-45 years with acute or convalescent COVID-19.

The chain joins TRBV2 to TRBJ2-4; 7 bases map to TRBD1. The CDR3 runs 15 residues. V shed 6 bases, J shed 1 base, and the junction held 6 bases outside the gene matches. The V gene's germline CDR1 is SNHLY and CDR2 FYNNEI. CDR3 coding DNA: TGTGCCAGCAGAGACAGGGTGGTGGCCAAAAACATTCAGTACTTC. It yields the protein CASRDRVVAKNIQYF.

The chain combines TRBV14 with TRBJ2-7; the D gene is possibly TRBD1 (7 bases). Germline-derived CDR1 and CDR2 are SGHDN and FVKESK. V was shortened by 4 bases and J by 1 base, with 17 bases between the two germline ends. This CDR3 is built from 16 residues. As DNA, the CDR3 is TGTGCCAGCAGCCCTCTTAGGAGGGGGCTGTCCTACGAGCAGTACTTC. Its protein product is CASSPLRRGLSYEQYF.

This chain links TRBV12-5 with TRBJ2-2; TRBD2 matches at 13 bases. The J segment lost 5 bases and the V segment lost 3 bases, leaving 3 bases of the junction unmatched. CDR1 and CDR2 from the germline V gene are LGHNT and FRNRAP. The CDR3 covers 16 residues. The DNA for the CDR3 is TGTGCTAGTGGTTTCCGACTAGCGGGAGGTACCGGGGAGCTGTTTTTT. Translation: CASGFRLAGGTGELFF.

The chain is built from TRBV3-1 (or the pseudogene TRBV3-2) and TRBJ1-3; TRBD1 is a possible D gene (5 bases). Trimming left V 4 bases short and J 0 bases short, with 10 bases between. The V gene's germline CDR1 is LGHDT and CDR2 YNNKEL (reference sequence). The CDR3 spans 15 residues. DNA for the CDR3: TGTGCCAGCAGCCCGGGGCGGGGCTCTGGAAACACCATATATTTT. Translated: CASSPGRGSGNTIYF.

The chain recombines TRBV4-2 with TRBJ2-7, with TRBD2 matching over 9 bases. V shed 0 bases and J 5 bases; nucleotides not matched to a gene: 2. Germline loops: CDR1 LGHNA, CDR2 YNFKEQ. CDR3 length: 14 residues. The CDR3 is CASSQEREGDEQYF. The CDR3 DNA reads as TGTGCCAGCAGCCAAGAGCGGGAGGGTGACGAGCAGTACTTC.

This clone showed up just a few times. This chain links TRBV7-2 with TRBJ1-2, with 7 nucleotides matching TRBD1. The CDR3 is 15 amino acids. Per the germline V gene, CDR1 is SGHTA and CDR2 is FQGNSA. Losses at the gene ends were 5 bases for V and 0 bases for J; bases not matched to a gene: 6. The CDR3 here is CASSATGTANYGYTF. DNA for the CDR3: TGTGCCAGCAGCGCGACCGGGACAGCTAACTATGGCTACACCTTC.

This clone came up a few times. The J gene is TRBJ1-2, the V gene TRBV6-1; D gene unclear. The V end lost 1 base, the J end lost 11 bases, and 20 bases lay between the germline ends. Germline V CDR1 and CDR2: MNHNS, SASEGT. The CDR3 loop spans 15 amino acids. CDR3 sequence: CASSEGLFRATFYTF. Written as DNA, the CDR3 is TGTGCCAGCAGTGAAGGTTTGTTCCGCGCAACCTTTTACACCTTC.

This clone was observed a single time. The chain joins TRBV30 to TRBJ2-7; TRBD2 matches at 7 bases. CDR3 size: 12 residues. The V segment lost 6 bases and the J segment 0 bases; nucleotides outside the gene matches: 2. CDR1 is GTSNPN, CDR2 SVGIG, per germline (reference sequence). CDR3: CACRDYSYEQYF. CDR3 coding DNA: TGTGCCTGTCGGGACTACTCCTACGAGCAGTACTTC.

This CDR3 reads CAWRGGLADYNEQFF. The CDR3 DNA reads TGTGCCTGGAGGGGGGGACTAGCGGATTACAATGAGCAGTTCTTC. V is TRBV30 and J is TRBJ2-1; TRBD2 matches 11 bases. Per germline, CDR1 GTSNPN and CDR2 SVGIG (reference sequence). With V trimmed by 3 bases and J by 4 bases, 5 bases remained unmatched. The CDR3 consists of 15 residues. The variable domain in full, with the rest retrieved from reference TRBV30 and TRBJ2-1, is SQTIHQWPATLVQPVGSPLSLECTVEGTSNPNLYWYRQAAGRGLQLLFYSVGIGQISSEVPQNLSASRPQDRQFILSSKKLLLSDSGFYLCAWRGGLADYNEQFFGPGTRLTVL.

The chain carries TRBV5-8 and TRBJ1-3; D gene uncertain. V lost 5 bases and J 5 bases, leaving 17 bases between the germline ends. The CDR3 is 15 amino acids. The germline V gene encodes CDR1 SGHTS and CDR2 YDEGEE. This CDR3 is CASRIHPARRNTIYF. The DNA of the CDR3 is TGTGCCAGCAGGATCCACCCCGCGAGAAGAAACACCATATATTTT.

The chain carries TRBV4-1 and TRBJ1-3, with 9 positions matching TRBD1. Germline values: CDR1 MGHRA, CDR2 YSYEKL. V lost 4 bases, J lost 7 bases, and 5 bases stayed unmatched. This CDR3 contains 14 residues. CDR3 coding DNA: TGCGCCAGCAGCCTAGGACAGGGGAGTAACACCATATATTTT. This codes for CASSLGQGSNTIYF.

The CDR3, as DNA: TGTGCCTGGCGGACTCGGACGGACGGCCATGGCTACACCTTC. The encoded protein is CAWRTRTDGHGYTF. This chain links TRBV30 with TRBJ1-2; the D is unclear. The CDR3 is 14 residues long. Trimming pared 5 bases from V and 6 bases from J, leaving 19 bases between. Looked up from germline, CDR1 is GTSNPN and CDR2 is SVGIG (reference sequence).

J is TRBJ1-6 and V is TRBV5-1; 8 bases match TRBD1. Germline V gene data show CDR1 as SGHRS and CDR2 as YFSETQ. V gave up 0 bases and J gave up 5 bases; unmatched junction bases: 4. The CDR3 sequence is 16 residues long. The CDR3 sequence: CASSLAGGADNSPLHF. The CDR3 DNA reads TGCGCCAGCAGCTTGGCAGGGGGCGCGGATAATTCACCCCTCCACTTT.

The chain carries TRBV10-3 and TRBJ1-1; D possibly corresponds to TRBD1 (6 bases). CDR1 ENHRY and CDR2 SYGVKD come from the germline V gene. The CDR3 contains 13 residues. Trimming left V 4 bases short and J 5 bases short, with 11 bases between. The CDR3: CAISGTGRTEAFF. In nucleotides, the CDR3 is TGTGCCATCAGTGGTACAGGGCGGACTGAAGCTTTCTTT.

CDR3 residues: CSATVLYEQFF. Here the CDR3 DNA reads TGCAGTGCTACAGTCCTCTATGAGCAGTTCTTC. The chain joins TRBV20-1 to TRBJ2-1; D remains unclear. Trimming stripped 4 bases from V and 8 bases from J, with 9 bases between. This CDR3 is 11 amino acids long. Per the germline V gene, CDR1 is DFQATT and CDR2 is SNEGSKA (reference sequence).

This clone appeared a single time. The chain recombines TRBV18 with TRBJ2-7, with TRBD1 matching 8 bases. The CDR3 runs 14 residues. Germline V gene lookup returns CDR1 KGHSH and CDR2 LQKENI. The ends lost 3 bases at V and 1 base at J; junction bases unmatched: 2. Here the CDR3 reads CASSPGTGSYEQYF. The CDR3 DNA reads TGTGCCAGCTCACCCGGGACAGGTTCCTACGAGCAGTACTTC.

The rearrangement uses TRBV19 and TRBJ2-1, with 8 bases aligning to TRBD2. V was clipped by 4 bases and J by 1 base; unmatched bases: 9. Germline V gene data show CDR1 as LNHDA and CDR2 as SQIVND (reference sequence). This CDR3 is 17 amino acids long. As DNA, the CDR3 is TGTGCCAGTAGTAAGTTTAAGCGGGAGTATTCCTACAATGAGCAGTTCTTC. Translating gives CASSKFKREYSYNEQFF.

This chain's CDR3 is CASSLQGPYNSPLHF. The DNA of the CDR3 is TGTGCCAGCAGTTTACAGGGGCCCTATAATTCACCCCTCCACTTT. This chain connects TRBV27 to TRBJ1-6; D may be TRBD1 (6 bases). Trimming stripped 2 bases from V and 2 bases from J, with 7 bases between. This CDR3 is built from 15 residues. From germline, CDR1 is MNHEY and CDR2 SMNVEV (reference sequence).

The chain has TRBV5-5 and TRBJ1-5, with no clear D. Germline V gene sequence: CDR1 SGHKS, CDR2 YYEKEE (reference sequence). V was cut by 4 bases and J by 1 base, with 9 bases left in between. This CDR3 contains 14 residues. This chain's CDR3 is CASSPKRSNQPQHF. CDR3 bases: TGTGCCAGCAGCCCTAAGAGGAGCAATCAGCCCCAGCATTTT.

This clone has only a few counts. The chain carries TRBV3-1 (or the pseudogene TRBV3-2) and TRBJ1-4; a weak D match, TRBD1 (6 bases). Germline V gene lookup returns CDR1 LGHDT and CDR2 YNNKEL (reference sequence). This CDR3 has 19 residues. V lost 0 bases to trimming and J lost 0 bases, with 17 bases between them. CDR3 nucleotides: TGTGCCAGCAGCCAAGACCCGAGACAGGTTCTTGCAACTAATGAAAAACTGTTTTTT. Amino acid sequence: CASSQDPRQVLATNEKLFF.

As regards this clone: The sample holds other DNA sequences that translate to the same CDR3. The chain links TRBV6-5 to TRBJ2-3, with 10 positions matching TRBD1. There are 14 residues in the CDR3. Germline loops: CDR1 MNHEY, CDR2 SVGAGI. With V trimmed by 6 bases and J by 3 bases, 3 bases remained unmatched. The CDR3 spells CASSRDRGTDTQYF. In nucleotides, the CDR3 is TGTGCCAGCAGCCGGGACAGGGGTACAGATACGCAGTATTTT.

V gene TRBV5-6 combines with J gene TRBJ2-3; possible D gene TRBD2, 5 bases. Germline V gene sequence: CDR1 SGHDT, CDR2 YYEEEE. The CDR3 contains 15 residues. Trimming shortened V by 5 bases and J by 0 bases, and 13 bases separated the two germline ends. The CDR3 reads CASSPVAYSTDTQYF. In DNA, the CDR3 is TGTGCCAGCAGTCCCGTAGCGTATAGCACAGATACGCAGTATTTT.

This sequence joins TRBV30 and TRBJ2-7, with TRBD2 matching over 8 bases. The J segment lost 6 bases and the V segment lost 0 bases, leaving 10 bases of the junction unmatched. Germline-derived CDR1 and CDR2 are GTSNPN and SVGIG (reference sequence). This CDR3 has 15 amino acids. The CDR3 here is CAWSVQLGLGSEQYF. CDR3 nucleotide sequence: TGTGCCTGGAGTGTTCAGTTGGGACTAGGGAGCGAGCAGTACTTC.